What follows are 6 T cell receptor beta chains derived from one specimen sequenced in a study of blood T cell repertoires in COVID-19 (dated by TCRdb to 2020 to 2022). Library method: the immunoSEQ multiplex PCR assay. The clones in this table, taken by TCRdb from immuneACCESS, are in-frame only. Not every clone is retained; where verified, under half of the shortfall comes from an unresolved V gene, and the cause of the rest is unknown. The sample yields around 130,000 clones; approximately 81% were counted once. Roughly 3.9% of the sample belongs to the ten largest clones. Specimen: peripheral blood. The receptors were sampled from a man aged 55 to 70 with acute or convalescent COVID-19.

This clone was observed a single time. The J gene is TRBJ1-6, the V gene TRBV9; 7 positions agree with TRBD1. Germline lookup yields CDR1 SGDLS and CDR2 YYNGEE. With V trimmed by 0 bases and J by 5 bases, 2 bases remained unmatched. The CDR3 runs to 15 residues. The CDR3 loop reads CASSVVGQDNSPLHF. CDR3 sequence (DNA): TGTGCCAGCAGCGTAGTTGGACAGGATAATTCACCCCTCCACTTT.

This chain links TRBV6-1 with TRBJ2-5; 8 positions match TRBD2. This CDR3 is built from 14 residues. Trimming at V came to 3 bases and at J to 9 bases, leaving 9 bases not matched to a gene. Germline CDR1 MNHNS, CDR2 SASEGT. The CDR3 region has the DNA TGTGCCAGCAGTGACGGGGGGGCGGGAGTGCCCCAGTACTTC. Its protein product is CASSDGGAGVPQYF.

This chain connects TRBV12-3 or TRBV12-4 to TRBJ2-7, with no clear D. There are 12 residues in the CDR3. V was pared by 1 base and J by 6 bases, with 7 bases between. CDR3 loop: CASSLDRVEQYF. CDR3 DNA: TGTGCCAGCAGTTTAGACCGGGTCGAGCAGTACTTC.

This sequence joins TRBV5-4 and TRBJ1-4, with a possible D match to TRBD1 (5 bases). V lost 4 bases and J 5 bases, leaving 9 bases between the germline ends. This CDR3 is 13 amino acids long. Looked up from germline, CDR1 is SGHNT and CDR2 is YYREEE (reference sequence). The CDR3 sequence: CASSPGGNEKLFF. As DNA, the CDR3 is TGTGCCAGCAGCCCCGGGGGGAATGAAAAACTGTTTTTT.

V gene TRBV19 combines with J gene TRBJ2-3; 8 nucleotides agree with TRBD2. The ends lost 5 bases at V and 4 bases at J; junction bases unmatched: 11. The CDR3 consists of 16 residues. Germline CDR1 LNHDA, CDR2 SQIVND (reference sequence). The CDR3 DNA sequence: TGTGCCAGTAGTTCGCTAGCGGGCTCCCTCGCAGATACGCAGTATTTT. This gives the protein CASSSLAGSLADTQYF.

The chain combines TRBV19 with TRBJ2-2, with a tentative D call TRBD1 (7 bases). In germline, CDR1 is LNHDA, CDR2 SQIVND (reference sequence). This CDR3 comprises 19 residues. Trimming stripped 3 bases from V and 3 bases from J, with 23 bases between. CDR3: CASSMEGAIRKLDTGELFF. The CDR3 DNA follows: TGTGCCAGTAGTATGGAGGGGGCGATCCGAAAATTGGACACCGGGGAGCTGTTTTTT.